This TCR beta chain was sequenced during a study of control samples from healthy donors and cancer patients. Sequencing used immunoSEQ multiplex PCR; TCRdb keeps in-frame clones, though not all of them. The sample consists of over 100,000 clones, 92% of them appearing once. CDR3 size: 17 residues. Germline V lookup: CDR1 LNHNV, CDR2 YYDKDF (reference sequence). V lost 1 base to trimming and J lost 0 bases; unmatched junction nucleotides: 6. This TCR came from a woman aged 45-59 years in good health. V and J are TRBV15 and TRBJ1-3, with 7 bases aligning to TRBD1. Sequences were obtained from blood. DNA of the CDR3: TGTGCCACCAGCAGAGGTGGGACAGCTCACTCTGGAAACACCATATATTTT. This gives the protein CATSRGGTAHSGNTIYF. Full variable domain (remainder filled in from reference TRBV15 and TRBJ1-3): DAMVIQNPRYQVTQFGKPVTLSCSQTLNHNVMYWYQQKSSQAPKLLFHYYDKDFNNEADTPDNFQSRRPNTSFCFLDIRSPGLGDTAMYLCATSRGGTAHSGNTIYFGEGSWLTVV.